These 14 T cell receptor beta chains came from one sample sequenced in a study of spatial heterogeneity in lung cancer. TCRdb ran MiXCR on the 5' RACE reads and lists one entry per CDR3 protein. The sample includes more than 65,000 distinct CDR3 sequences, 8% seen only once; the top ten take 6.5% to 8.5%. The time point is: sample taken at primary tumor resection. The sample in question was PBMCs, obtained at surgery. Source of these receptors: a male donor with early-stage non-small cell lung cancer.

This clonotype was seen more than once but under ten times. The chain couples TRBV5-1 to TRBJ2-5; 7 nucleotides line up with TRBD1. The CDR3 sequence is 14 residues long. Germline assignment: CDR1 SGHRS and CDR2 YFSETQ. Unmatched junction bases numbered 8, after V lost 4 bases and J lost 5 bases. This CDR3 reads CASSEGQPEETQYF. The CDR3 DNA sequence: TGCGCCAGCAGCGAGGGACAGCCCGAGGAGACCCAGTACTTC.

This clonotype was counted many times. This chain joins TRBV29-1 and TRBJ2-1; 8 bases map to TRBD1. V lost 6 bases to trimming and J lost 9 bases; unmatched junction nucleotides: 10. The CDR3 length is 13 residues. In germline, CDR1 is SQVTM, CDR2 ANQGSEA. CDR3 residues: CSVSQGGGIEQFF. In DNA, the CDR3 is TGCAGCGTGTCACAGGGGGGAGGTATTGAGCAGTTCTTC.

The chain is built from TRBV20-1 and TRBJ1-1; D call uncertain. The germline gives CDR1 DFQATT, CDR2 SNEGSKA (reference sequence). The CDR3 length is 16 residues. V lost 5 bases and J lost 5, with 24 bases in between. The CDR3 protein is CSAPPPITVRGTEAFF. CDR3 in DNA: TGCAGTGCTCCACCACCGATCACTGTCAGAGGGACTGAAGCTTTCTTT.

This clonotype was picked up many times. This chain joins TRBV7-2 and TRBJ2-2; D call uncertain. The germline V and J ends were trimmed by 5 bases and 6 bases, with 10 bases remaining between them. Germline V CDR1 and CDR2: SGHTA, FQGNSA. CDR3 length equals 13 residues. This chain's CDR3 is CASSPPSPGELFF. CDR3 nucleotides: TGTGCCAGCAGCCCACCTTCCCCCGGGGAGCTGTTTTTT. Supplemented by reference TRBV7-2 and TRBJ2-2, the full variable domain reads GAGVSQSPSNKVTEKGKDVELRCDPISGHTALYWYRQSLGQGLEFLIYFQGNSAPDKSGLPSDRFSAERTGGSVSTLTIQRTQQEDSAVYLCASSPPSPGELFFGEGSRLTVL.

This clonotype was counted ten times or more. This rearrangement joins TRBV7-9 to TRBJ1-4; 7 nucleotides match TRBD1. The junction had 7 bases not matched to a gene; V was cut back by 7 bases and J by 5 bases. The CDR3 sequence is 14 residues long. From germline, CDR1 is SEHNR and CDR2 FQNEAQ (reference sequence). The CDR3 loop reads CASTLPGGNEKLFF. CDR3 in DNA: TGTGCCAGCACCCTACCAGGGGGAAATGAAAAACTGTTTTTT. Full variable domain (rest looked up from reference TRBV7-9 and TRBJ1-4): DTGVSQNPRHKITKRGQNVTFRCDPISEHNRLYWYRQTLGQGPEFLTYFQNEAQLEKSRLLSDRFSAERPKGSFSTLEIQRTEQGDSAMYLCASTLPGGNEKLFFGSGTQLSVL.

In its sample, this clonotype was seen many times. V gene TRBV18 combines with J gene TRBJ2-1; weak D call: TRBD1 (6 bases). This CDR3 comprises 17 residues. Between the trimmed V and J ends, which lost 4 bases and 3 bases, there was a span of 19 bases. Germline loops: CDR1 KGHSH, CDR2 LQKENI. The CDR3 is CASSQTGTPNLYNEQFF. The CDR3 DNA reads TGTGCCAGCTCACAGACCGGGACACCAAACCTCTACAATGAGCAGTTCTTC.

The chain uses TRBV5-1 and TRBJ1-2; 12 nucleotides line up with TRBD1. After removal of 0 bases from V and 7 bases from J, the junction contained 7 bases not matched to a gene. Germline CDR1 is SGHRS and CDR2 is YFSETQ. The CDR3 extends over 16 amino acids. The CDR3 DNA reads TGCGCCAGCAGCTTGGCCTTGGGACAGGGGGCTGGTGGCTACACCTTC. Its translation is CASSLALGQGAGGYTF. The entire variable domain, with the rest obtained from reference TRBV5-1 and TRBJ1-2, is as follows: KAGVTQTPRYLIKTRGQQVTLSCSPISGHRSVSWYQQTPGQGLQFLFEYFSETQRNKGNFPGRFSGRQFSNSRSEMNVSTLELGDSALYLCASSLALGQGAGGYTFGSGTRLTVV.

This clonotype has a count of ten or more. This chain uses TRBV27 with TRBJ1-6, with a possible D match to TRBD1 (5 bases). V lost 0 bases and J 11 bases, leaving 11 bases between the germline ends. CDR3 length equals 14 residues. Germline CDR1 is MNHEY and CDR2 is SMNVEV (reference sequence). Here the CDR3 reads CASSLSIGRAPLHF. DNA of the CDR3: TGTGCCAGCAGTTTATCGATCGGCAGGGCACCCCTCCACTTT.

The rearrangement links TRBV20-1 to TRBJ2-1; no reliable D call. V lost 3 bases, J lost 12 bases, and 9 bases lay in between. The CDR3 loop spans 10 amino acids. Germline values: CDR1 DFQATT, CDR2 SNEGSKA (reference sequence). CDR3 in DNA: TGCAGTGCTAGCCTCGCGAGGCAGTTCTTC. Translated, it gives CSASLARQFF.

This clonotype was counted many times. The CDR3 DNA follows: TGTGCCAGTAGTCCGGAGACAGGTCCGGGGGCCAACGTCCTGACTTTC. This sequence encodes CASSPETGPGANVLTF. V gene TRBV19 combines with J gene TRBJ2-6; weak D call: TRBD1 (6 bases). CDR3 length equals 16 residues. Germline V gene sequence: CDR1 LNHDA, CDR2 SQIVND (reference sequence). Trimming removed 5 bases at V and 4 bases at J, with 15 bases between.

This clonotype was observed many times. CDR3: CASSLGAATEAFF. The CDR3 DNA reads TGTGCCAGCAGCTTAGGGGCAGCCACTGAAGCTTTCTTT. V is TRBV7-2 and J is TRBJ1-1; D not resolved. With 1 base removed from V and 4 bases from J, the gap between germline ends came to 7 bases. This CDR3 is built from 13 residues. Germline V gene sequence: CDR1 SGHTA, CDR2 FQGNSA.

The sample holds a few counts of this clonotype. At one boundary the junction diverges from the germline segment, which might be a read error. This chain joins TRBV20-1 and TRBJ2-1; D not resolved. This CDR3 has 14 amino acids. Germline V gene sequence: CDR1 DFQATT, CDR2 SNEGSKA (reference sequence). Written as DNA, the CDR3 is TGCAGTGCTAGCTTTTACGACTCCCACAATGAGCAGTTCTTC. It yields the protein CSASFYDSHNEQFF.

This clonotype was seen a handful of times. The rearrangement links TRBV12-3 or TRBV12-4 to TRBJ2-2, with D tentatively TRBD1 (6 bases). Trimming left V 3 bases short and J 5 bases short, with 10 bases between. This CDR3 spans 14 amino acids. Written as DNA, the CDR3 is TGTGCCAGCAGTTTTTGGCAGGGGACCGGGGAGCTGTTTTTT. Its translation: CASSFWQGTGELFF.

The genes are TRBV18 and TRBJ2-7; D uncertain. Germline assignment: CDR1 KGHSH and CDR2 LQKENI. V lost 3 bases and J lost 2, with 5 bases in between. There are 12 residues in the CDR3. Here the CDR3 reads CASSPQTYEQYF. As DNA, the CDR3 is TGTGCCAGCTCACCTCAGACCTACGAGCAGTACTTC.